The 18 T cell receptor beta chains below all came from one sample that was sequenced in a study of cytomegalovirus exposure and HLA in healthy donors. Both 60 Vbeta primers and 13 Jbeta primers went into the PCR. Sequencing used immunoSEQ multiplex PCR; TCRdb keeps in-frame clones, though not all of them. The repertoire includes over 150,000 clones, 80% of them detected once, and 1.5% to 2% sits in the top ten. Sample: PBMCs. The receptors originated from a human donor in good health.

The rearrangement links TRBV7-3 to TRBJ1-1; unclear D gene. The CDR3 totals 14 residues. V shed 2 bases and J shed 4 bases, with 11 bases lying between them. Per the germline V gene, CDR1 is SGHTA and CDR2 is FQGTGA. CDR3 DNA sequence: TGTGCCAGCAGCTTAGGAGAAGTGGGCACTGAAGCTTTCTTT. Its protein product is CASSLGEVGTEAFF.

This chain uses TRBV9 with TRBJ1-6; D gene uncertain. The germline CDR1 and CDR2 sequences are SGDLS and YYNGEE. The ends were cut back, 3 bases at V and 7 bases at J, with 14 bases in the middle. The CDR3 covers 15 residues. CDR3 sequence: CASSEDLIGNSPLHF. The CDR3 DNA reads TGTGCCAGCAGCGAGGACTTAATTGGGAATTCACCCCTCCACTTT.

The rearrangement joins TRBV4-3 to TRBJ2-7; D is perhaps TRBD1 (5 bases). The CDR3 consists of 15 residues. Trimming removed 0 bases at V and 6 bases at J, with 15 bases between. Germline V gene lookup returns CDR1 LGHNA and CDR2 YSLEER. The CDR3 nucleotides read TGCGCCAGCAGCCAAGACTCAGGGCCGCCCGGCGAGCAGTACTTC. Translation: CASSQDSGPPGEQYF.

The CDR3 region is CAIRVQGAGANVLTF. CDR3 nucleotide sequence: TGTGCCATCAGGGTACAGGGTGCTGGGGCCAACGTCCTGACTTTC. The chain employs TRBV10-3 and TRBJ2-6; D is perhaps TRBD1 (6 bases). CDR1 and CDR2 from the germline V gene are ENHRY and SYGVKD. The CDR3 runs 15 residues. Trimming pared 6 bases from V and 2 bases from J, leaving 11 bases between.

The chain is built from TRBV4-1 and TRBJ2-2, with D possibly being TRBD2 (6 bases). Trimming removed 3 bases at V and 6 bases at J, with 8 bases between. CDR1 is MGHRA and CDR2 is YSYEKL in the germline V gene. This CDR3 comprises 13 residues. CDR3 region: CASSQGGPGELFF. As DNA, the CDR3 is TGCGCCAGCAGCCAGGGGGGACCCGGGGAGCTGTTTTTT.

CDR3 nucleotide sequence: TGCGCCAGCAGCCGAGGGACATTCTACGAGCAGTACTTC. Translation: CASSRGTFYEQYF. This sequence joins TRBV4-1 and TRBJ2-7; D is perhaps TRBD1 (6 bases). Germline-derived CDR1 and CDR2 are MGHRA and YSYEKL. Trimming cost V 4 bases and J 3 bases, with 10 bases left between them. The length of the CDR3 is 13 residues.

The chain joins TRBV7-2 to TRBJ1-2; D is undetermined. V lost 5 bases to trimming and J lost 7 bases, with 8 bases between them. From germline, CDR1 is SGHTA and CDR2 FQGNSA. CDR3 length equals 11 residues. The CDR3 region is CASSAASGYTF. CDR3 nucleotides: TGTGCCAGCAGCGCTGCCAGTGGCTACACCTTC.

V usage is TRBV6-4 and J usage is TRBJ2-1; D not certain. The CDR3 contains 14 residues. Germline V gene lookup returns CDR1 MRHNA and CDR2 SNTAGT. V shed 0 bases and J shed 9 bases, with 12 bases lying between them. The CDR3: CASSDSVVTCEQFF. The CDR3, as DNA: TGTGCCAGCAGTGACTCAGTGGTAACTTGTGAGCAGTTCTTC.

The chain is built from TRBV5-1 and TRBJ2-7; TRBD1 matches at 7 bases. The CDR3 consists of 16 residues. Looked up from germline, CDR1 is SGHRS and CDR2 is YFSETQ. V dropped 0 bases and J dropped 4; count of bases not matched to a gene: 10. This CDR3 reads CASSLAPGRGTYEQYF. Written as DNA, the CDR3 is TGCGCCAGCAGCTTGGCCCCTGGCAGGGGGACGTACGAGCAGTACTTC.

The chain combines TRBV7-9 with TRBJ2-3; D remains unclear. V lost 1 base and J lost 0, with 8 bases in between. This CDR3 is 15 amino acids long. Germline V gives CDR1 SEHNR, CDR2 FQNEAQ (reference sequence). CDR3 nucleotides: TGTGCCAGCAGCTTAGGCGGCTACAGCACAGATACGCAGTATTTT. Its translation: CASSLGGYSTDTQYF.

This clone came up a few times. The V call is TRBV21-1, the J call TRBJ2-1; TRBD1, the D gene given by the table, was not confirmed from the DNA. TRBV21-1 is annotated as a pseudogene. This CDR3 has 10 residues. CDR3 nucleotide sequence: TGTGCCAGCAGCTCCGCCCCAGGGTTCTTC. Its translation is CASSSAPGFF.

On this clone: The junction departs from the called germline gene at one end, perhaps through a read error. The CDR3 loop is CASSLSFGGTGDIYIF. DNA for the CDR3: TGCGCCAGCAGCCTATCCTTCGGAGGGACAGGGGACATATACATCTTC. The chain has TRBV4-1 and TRBJ1-2, with 10 bases fitting TRBD1. Germline V CDR1 and CDR2: MGHRA, YSYEKL. The CDR3 totals 16 residues.

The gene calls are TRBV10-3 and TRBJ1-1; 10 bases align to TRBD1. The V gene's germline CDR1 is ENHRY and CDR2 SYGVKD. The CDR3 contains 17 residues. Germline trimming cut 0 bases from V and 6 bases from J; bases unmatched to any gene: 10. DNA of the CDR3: TGTGCCATCAGTGAGTCGAGACAGGGGGCCCAGGCGGCTGAAGCTTTCTTT. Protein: CAISESRQGAQAAEAFF.

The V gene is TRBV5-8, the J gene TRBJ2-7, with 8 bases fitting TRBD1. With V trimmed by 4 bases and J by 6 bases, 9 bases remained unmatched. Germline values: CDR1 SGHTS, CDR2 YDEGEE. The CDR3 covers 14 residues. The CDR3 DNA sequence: TGTGCCAGCAGCACTGACAGGGGAAGGGGCGAGCAGTACTTC. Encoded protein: CASSTDRGRGEQYF.

CDR3 amino acids: CASSERTGDNSPLHF. In nucleotides, the CDR3 is TGTGCCAGCAGTGAAAGAACAGGAGATAATTCACCCCTCCACTTT. The V and J genes are TRBV6-1 and TRBJ1-6, with D possibly being TRBD1 (5 bases). This CDR3 has 15 residues. V was cut by 2 bases and J by 5 bases, with 10 bases left in between. Germline lookup yields CDR1 MNHNS and CDR2 SASEGT.

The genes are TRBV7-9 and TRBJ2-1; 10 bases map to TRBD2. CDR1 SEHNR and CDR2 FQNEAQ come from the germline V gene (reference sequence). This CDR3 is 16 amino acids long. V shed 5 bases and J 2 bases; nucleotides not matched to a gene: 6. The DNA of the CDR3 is TGTGCCAGCAGCCCCCTAGCGGGGGAGACCTACAATGAGCAGTTCTTC. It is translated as CASSPLAGETYNEQFF.

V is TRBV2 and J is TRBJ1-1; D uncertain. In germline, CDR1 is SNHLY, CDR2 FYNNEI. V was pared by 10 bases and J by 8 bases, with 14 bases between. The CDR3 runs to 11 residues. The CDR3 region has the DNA TGTGCCACCCGTGTCCGAGGCGAAGCTTTCTTT. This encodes CATRVRGEAFF.

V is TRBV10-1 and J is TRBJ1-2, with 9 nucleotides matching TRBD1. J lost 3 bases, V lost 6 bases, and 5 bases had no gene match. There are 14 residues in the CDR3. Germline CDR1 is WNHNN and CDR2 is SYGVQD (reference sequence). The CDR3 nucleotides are TGCGCCAGCAGCCCCGGGACAGGGTACTATGGCTACACCTTC. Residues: CASSPGTGYYGYTF.